These 20 T cell receptor beta chains originate from one sample sequenced in a study of T cell responses to AZD1222 COVID-19 vaccine. Sequencing used immunoSEQ multiplex PCR; TCRdb keeps in-frame clones, though not all of them. Among about 150,000 clones listed, over 75% were seen once. Sequenced here: peripheral blood, sampled on day 0 of AZD1222 vaccination. All receptors derive from an adult in good health.

The rearrangement links TRBV2 to TRBJ1-2; possible D gene TRBD1, 5 bases. V dropped 7 bases and J dropped 7 bases, with 19 bases sitting between them. This CDR3 is 14 amino acids long. Germline lookup yields CDR1 SNHLY and CDR2 FYNNEI. The CDR3 DNA reads TGTGCCAGCAAAACAGGCATCTCCCTACTTGGCTACACCTTC. As protein: CASKTGISLLGYTF. Variable domain in full (rest from reference TRBV2 and TRBJ1-2): EPEVTQTPSHQVTQMGQEVILRCVPISNHLYFYWYRQILGQKVEFLVSFYNNEISEKSEIFDDQFSVERPDGSNFTLKIRSTKLEDSAMYFCASKTGISLLGYTFGSGTRLTVV.

The chain is built from TRBV4-1 and TRBJ2-1, with D hard to call. Trimming pared 0 bases from V and 2 bases from J, leaving 17 bases between. The CDR3 has 18 residues. In germline, CDR1 is MGHRA, CDR2 YSYEKL. The CDR3 DNA follows: TGCGCCAGCAGCCAAGAGGTCCTCCTCCTACCCCCCTACAATGAGCAGTTCTTC. Protein product: CASSQEVLLLPPYNEQFF.

This rearrangement joins TRBV6-5 to TRBJ2-5; 9 bases map to TRBD1. The CDR3 runs 13 residues. V shed 6 bases, J shed 4 bases, and the junction held 3 bases outside the gene matches. The germline gives CDR1 MNHEY, CDR2 SVGAGI. DNA for the CDR3: TGTGCCAGCAGCCGACAGGGGGGAGAGACCCAGTACTTC. It specifies CASSRQGGETQYF.

This clone was detected a few times. The V and J genes are TRBV4-3 and TRBJ2-2; D possibly corresponds to TRBD2 (5 bases). Germline V gene data show CDR1 as LGHNA and CDR2 as YSLEER. CDR3 size: 16 residues. V shed 4 bases and J shed 4 bases, with 16 bases lying between them. In DNA form, the CDR3 reads TGCGCCAGCAGCCCGTTCCGGGGTGGTGGCACCGGGGAGCTGTTTTTT. It is translated as CASSPFRGGGTGELFF.

This sequence joins TRBV7-2 and TRBJ2-2; 7 bases fit TRBD2. Germline assignment: CDR1 SGHTA and CDR2 FQGNSA. CDR3 length equals 15 residues. V trimming: 5 bases; J trimming: 5 bases; junction bases outside the gene matches: 8. CDR3 protein: CASSPETSRTGELFF. The CDR3, as DNA: TGTGCCAGCAGCCCTGAGACTAGCCGGACCGGGGAGCTGTTTTTT.

This chain connects TRBV5-3 to TRBJ1-5; 9 nucleotides line up with TRBD1. TRBV5-3 has ORF status, its function being uncertain. After removal of 4 bases from V and 3 bases from J, the junction contained 8 bases not matched to a gene. This CDR3 spans 16 amino acids. CDR3 DNA: TGTGCCAGAAGCAGATGGGACAGGGACTTCAATCAGCCCCAGCATTTT. Translation gives CARSRWDRDFNQPQHF.

The J gene is TRBJ2-7, the V gene TRBV4-3; no clear D. Germline CDR1 is LGHNA and CDR2 is YSLEER. This CDR3 has 15 amino acids. V lost 1 base to trimming and J lost 2 bases, with 12 bases between them. The CDR3 here is CASSQVWDRAYEQYF. The CDR3 region has the DNA TGCGCCAGCAGCCAAGTGTGGGATAGAGCCTACGAGCAGTACTTC.

The rearrangement links TRBV14 to TRBJ1-6; D is undetermined. Germline CDR1 is SGHDN and CDR2 is FVKESK. V was trimmed by 1 base and J by 9 bases, leaving 22 bases between them. This CDR3 comprises 18 residues. The CDR3 coding sequence is TGTGCCAGCAGCCAAGTGAGCGGCTCAAGTGCCCCCTTTTCACCCCTCCACTTT. Translated: CASSQVSGSSAPFSPLHF.

CDR3 protein: CASSVVVAGEFNEQFF. In nucleotides, the CDR3 is TGTGCCAGCAGCGTAGTGGTAGCGGGAGAATTCAATGAGCAGTTCTTC. This sequence joins TRBV9 and TRBJ2-1, with TRBD2 matching 9 bases. The CDR3 length is 16 residues. Germline V gene sequence: CDR1 SGDLS, CDR2 YYNGEE. With 0 bases clipped from V and 6 bases from J, the junction kept 7 bases outside the gene matches.

The gene calls are TRBV28 and TRBJ1-2, with TRBD1 matching 7 bases. The CDR3 is 19 amino acids. The trim removed 4 bases at V and 3 bases at J, leaving 20 bases unmatched. From germline, CDR1 is MDHEN and CDR2 SYDVKM. The CDR3 nucleotides read TGTGCCAGCAGTTCACGAACACCTTTAAAGACAGGGAAGTACTATGGCTACACCTTC. This gives the protein CASSSRTPLKTGKYYGYTF.

The rearrangement links TRBV18 to TRBJ1-4; D gene unclear. Germline lookup yields CDR1 KGHSH and CDR2 LQKENI. The CDR3 totals 16 residues. V shed 4 bases and J shed 4 bases, with 16 bases lying between them. CDR3 residues: CASSREVKWGNEKLFF. The CDR3 DNA sequence: TGTGCCAGCTCACGCGAAGTGAAATGGGGTAATGAAAAACTGTTTTTT. Supplemented by reference TRBV18 and TRBJ1-4, the full variable domain reads NAGVMQNPRHLVRRRGQEARLRCSPMKGHSHVYWYRQLPEEGLKFMVYLQKENIIDESGMPKERFSAEFPKEGPSILRIQQVVRGDSAAYFCASSREVKWGNEKLFFGSGTQLSVL.

J is TRBJ1-6 and V is TRBV27, with D maybe TRBD1 (5 bases). Germline V lookup: CDR1 MNHEY, CDR2 SMNVEV (reference sequence). The length of the CDR3 is 15 residues. V shed 0 bases and J shed 9 bases, with 12 bases lying between them. CDR3 DNA: TGTGCCAGCAGTTTATCTTGGGGGAATGCTTCACCCCTCCACTTT. Translating it yields CASSLSWGNASPLHF.

This sequence joins TRBV5-4 and TRBJ2-5; perhaps D is TRBD1 or TRBD2 (5 bases each). From germline, CDR1 is SGHNT and CDR2 YYREEE (reference sequence). CDR3 length: 15 amino acids. V shed 4 bases and J shed 0 bases, with 13 bases lying between them. The CDR3 DNA reads TGTGCCAGCAGCGTGTCGGGGCAGCACCAAGAGACCCAGTACTTC. Encoded protein: CASSVSGQHQETQYF.

This chain uses TRBV18 with TRBJ2-7, with D unclear. Trimming took 3 bases from V and 2 from J, leaving 11 bases between them. This CDR3 spans 14 amino acids. The germline CDR1 and CDR2 sequences are KGHSH and LQKENI. CDR3 sequence reads: CASSPPGPPYEQYF. Written as DNA, the CDR3 is TGTGCCAGCTCACCCCCCGGGCCACCCTACGAGCAGTACTTC.

Comment on this clone: Other DNA sequences in this specimen translate into the identical CDR3. The V and J genes are TRBV19 and TRBJ2-3; no clear D. This CDR3 has 11 residues. Germline V lookup: CDR1 LNHDA, CDR2 SQIVND (reference sequence). The V and J ends lost 4 bases and 3 bases respectively, with 2 bases between them. This CDR3 is CASSRTDTQYF. CDR3 DNA: TGTGCCAGTAGTAGGACAGATACGCAGTATTTT.

This chain connects TRBV6-2 or TRBV6-3 to TRBJ1-2, with 11 nucleotides matching TRBD1. V lost 2 bases, J lost 3 bases, and 14 bases stayed unmatched. Looked up from germline, CDR1 is MNHEY and CDR2 is SVGEGT. CDR3 length equals 19 residues. Here the CDR3 reads CASSYRTGGEILADYGYTF. For the CDR3, the DNA is TGTGCCAGCAGTTACCGGACAGGGGGCGAAATTCTTGCTGACTATGGCTACACCTTC.

The gene calls are TRBV18 and TRBJ2-2, with TRBD1 matching over 12 bases. J lost 4 bases, V lost 6 bases, and 6 bases had no gene match. This CDR3 spans 16 amino acids. Germline assignment: CDR1 KGHSH and CDR2 LQKENI. The chain's CDR3 is CASSAGTGGVTGELFF. CDR3 sequence (DNA): TGTGCCAGCTCGGCCGGGACAGGGGGCGTCACCGGGGAGCTGTTTTTT. Drawing the rest from reference TRBV18 and TRBJ2-2, the complete variable domain is NAGVMQNPRHLVRRRGQEARLRCSPMKGHSHVYWYRQLPEEGLKFMVYLQKENIIDESGMPKERFSAEFPKEGPSILRIQQVVRGDSAAYFCASSAGTGGVTGELFFGEGSRLTVL.

The chain uses TRBV4-2 and TRBJ2-2; D not resolved. V was cut by 6 bases and J by 3 bases, with 11 bases left in between. Germline lookup yields CDR1 LGHNA and CDR2 YNFKEQ. This CDR3 spans 14 amino acids. CDR3 amino acids: CASSPEAYTGELFF. In DNA, the CDR3 is TGTGCCAGCAGTCCCGAAGCGTACACCGGGGAGCTGTTTTTT.

This clone was counted between two and nine times. The chain couples TRBV2 to TRBJ1-1; TRBD1 aligns across 7 bases. With V trimmed by 3 bases and J by 4 bases, 11 bases remained unmatched. This CDR3 is 16 amino acids long. Germline CDR1 SNHLY, CDR2 FYNNEI. The CDR3 here is CASSDRGAGSGTEAFF. For the CDR3, the DNA is TGTGCCAGCAGTGACAGGGGGGCAGGGTCAGGCACTGAAGCTTTCTTT.

V gene TRBV7-9 combines with J gene TRBJ2-1, with D maybe TRBD2 (6 bases). Germline V CDR1 and CDR2: SEHNR, FQNEAQ (reference sequence). The CDR3 has 16 residues. V was cut by 1 base and J by 4 bases, with 14 bases left in between. DNA of the CDR3: TGTGCCAGCAGCTTAGTAGTGATGGAGGGATACAATGAGCAGTTCTTC. Protein sequence: CASSLVVMEGYNEQFF.